These 12 T cell receptor beta chains were sequenced from one sample in a study of CXCR4 blockade with PD-1 therapy in pancreatic cancer. Sequenced by immunoSEQ multiplex PCR; TCRdb stores in-frame clones only, minus some. This sample carries fewer than 3,000 clones, less than 45% of them seen once, and the ten largest clones take about 15%. Material for sequencing was tumor tissue. The source is a human donor with pancreatic ductal adenocarcinoma.

The gene calls are TRBV19 and TRBJ2-3; 7 positions agree with TRBD2. The CDR3 contains 13 residues. Per the germline V gene, CDR1 is LNHDA and CDR2 is SQIVND (reference sequence). V was clipped by 8 bases and J by 2 bases; unmatched bases: 4. In nucleotides, the CDR3 is TGTGCCAGTTTAGCGGGCCCCACAGATACGCAGTATTTT. Translating gives CASLAGPTDTQYF. The complete variable domain, with remaining parts taken from reference TRBV19 and TRBJ2-3, reads DGGITQSPKYLFRKEGQNVTLSCEQNLNHDAMYWYRQDPGQGLRLIYYSQIVNDFQKGDIAEGYSVSREKKESFPLTVTSAQKNPTAFYLCASLAGPTDTQYFGPGTRLTVL.

This clone has only a few counts. J is TRBJ1-4 and V is TRBV10-3, with D perhaps TRBD1 (5 bases). V lost 0 bases to trimming and J lost 7 bases, with 15 bases between them. Germline values: CDR1 ENHRY, CDR2 SYGVKD. The CDR3 extends over 16 amino acids. In DNA, the CDR3 is TGTGCCATCAGTGAGTCGATGTCAGGGTTAGGTGAAAAACTGTTTTTT. It is translated as CAISESMSGLGEKLFF.

The chain couples TRBV6-7 to TRBJ1-1; D unresolved. TRBV6-7 is marked as an open reading frame, function uncertain. The V end lost 6 bases, the J end lost 0 bases, and 14 bases lay between the germline ends. The CDR3 is made up of 15 amino acids. The CDR3 sequence is CASRPRRIMNTEAFF. The CDR3 DNA follows: TGTGCCAGCAGACCTCGACGGATCATGAACACTGAAGCTTTCTTT.

The rearrangement joins TRBV18 to TRBJ2-2; D ambiguous. Germline assignment: CDR1 KGHSH and CDR2 LQKENI. The V end was cut by 2 bases, the J end by 0 bases, with 10 bases between. The length of the CDR3 is 16 residues. The CDR3 loop reads CASSPIGYTNTGELFF. The CDR3 DNA sequence: TGTGCCAGCTCACCAATAGGGTATACGAACACCGGGGAGCTGTTTTTT. Drawing the rest from reference TRBV18 and TRBJ2-2, the complete variable domain is NAGVMQNPRHLVRRRGQEARLRCSPMKGHSHVYWYRQLPEEGLKFMVYLQKENIIDESGMPKERFSAEFPKEGPSILRIQQVVRGDSAAYFCASSPIGYTNTGELFFGEGSRLTVL.

This chain connects TRBV18 to TRBJ2-1; 9 bases are a match to TRBD1. After removal of 4 bases from V and 9 bases from J, the junction contained 4 bases not matched to a gene. Germline V gene data show CDR1 as KGHSH and CDR2 as LQKENI. CDR3 length: 13 amino acids. For the CDR3, the DNA is TGTGCCAGCTCACTGGGACAGGGAGTTGAGCAGTTCTTC. Residues: CASSLGQGVEQFF. The full variable domain, with the rest looked up from reference TRBV18 and TRBJ2-1, is NAGVMQNPRHLVRRRGQEARLRCSPMKGHSHVYWYRQLPEEGLKFMVYLQKENIIDESGMPKERFSAEFPKEGPSILRIQQVVRGDSAAYFCASSLGQGVEQFFGPGTRLTVL.

V and J are TRBV5-1 and TRBJ1-4; no definite D call. The V and J ends lost 5 bases and 3 bases respectively, with 11 bases between them. CDR3 size: 14 residues. Germline CDR1 SGHRS, CDR2 YFSETQ. CDR3 bases: TGCGCCAGCAGGTCCCTAACATCTAATGAAAAACTGTTTTTT. Its protein product is CASRSLTSNEKLFF. The complete variable domain, with remaining parts taken from reference TRBV5-1 and TRBJ1-4, reads KAGVTQTPRYLIKTRGQQVTLSCSPISGHRSVSWYQQTPGQGLQFLFEYFSETQRNKGNFPGRFSGRQFSNSRSEMNVSTLELGDSALYLCASRSLTSNEKLFFGSGTQLSVL.

The gene calls are TRBV18 and TRBJ2-7, with 7 bases that match TRBD1. Looked up from germline, CDR1 is KGHSH and CDR2 is LQKENI. This CDR3 comprises 13 residues. Trimming at V came to 4 bases and at J to 3 bases, leaving 3 bases not matched to a gene. The CDR3 is CASSRDSNYEQYF. The CDR3 DNA sequence: TGTGCCAGCTCACGGGACAGCAACTACGAGCAGTACTTC.

The chain is built from TRBV6-8 and TRBJ1-4; D not resolved. The CDR3 extends over 18 amino acids. Trimming removed 5 bases at V and 5 bases at J, with 24 bases between. Germline V gene lookup returns CDR1 MNHGY and CDR2 SAAAGT. Here the CDR3 reads CASSDCPSLLVDNEKLFF. The DNA of the CDR3 is TGTGCCAGCAGTGACTGTCCAAGTCTCCTAGTCGACAATGAAAAACTGTTTTTT.

The chain links TRBV15 to TRBJ2-3; maybe TRBD2 (5 bases). The CDR3 length is 15 residues. V was clipped by 1 base and J by 1 base, with 9 bases between them. From germline, CDR1 is LNHNV and CDR2 YYDKDF (reference sequence). The CDR3 sequence is CATSRGGSGTDTQYF. In DNA, the CDR3 is TGTGCCACCAGCAGAGGGGGTAGCGGCACAGATACGCAGTATTTT.

A remark on this clone: One junction end does not reproduce the germline sequence, and a read error may be involved. V usage is TRBV9 and J usage is TRBJ1-2; 7 bases are a match to TRBD1. This CDR3 has 13 amino acids. Germline V gene sequence: CDR1 SGDLS, CDR2 YYNGEE. The CDR3 loop is CASSLRQGRRYTF. The CDR3 DNA is TGTGCCAGCAGCCTAAGACAGGGAAGGCGCTACACCTTT.

This chain joins TRBV29-1 and TRBJ1-2; 7 bases are a match to TRBD1. V gave up 7 bases and J gave up 8 bases; unmatched junction bases: 10. The CDR3 totals 12 residues. In germline, CDR1 is SQVTM, CDR2 ANQGSEA. The CDR3 nucleotides are TGCAGCGCCCAAGAGGGGGCATGGGGCTACACCTTC. Translating it yields CSAQEGAWGYTF.

The V and J genes are TRBV29-1 and TRBJ2-2; D gene ambiguous. Germline CDR1 SQVTM, CDR2 ANQGSEA. The CDR3 is 12 amino acids. V was clipped by 4 bases and J by 4 bases, with 7 bases between them. The CDR3 bases are TGCAGCGTTGCCCCCCCCACCGGGGAGCTGTTTTTT. Amino acid sequence: CSVAPPTGELFF.